The sequence of this TCR beta chain was determined in a study of control samples from healthy donors and cancer patients. The protocol was immunoSEQ multiplex PCR, while the TCRdb copy is restricted to in-frame clones and leaves out a portion. The profile shows roughly 69,000 clones, about 83% of them singletons. In germline, CDR1 is GTSNPN, CDR2 SVGIG (reference sequence). V lost 3 bases, J lost 4 bases, and 7 bases lay in between. The CDR3 sequence is 13 residues long. Sequencing input: blood. The rearrangement uses TRBV30 and TRBJ1-6; D call uncertain. This sequence was found in a man aged 55 to 70 in good health. The chain's CDR3 is CAWRSEYNSPLHF. CDR3 bases: TGTGCCTGGAGATCGGAGTATAATTCACCCCTCCACTTT.